This TCR beta chain was identified during a study of blood T cells in healthy people across ages. Using a J-beta primer mix together with a sample-barcoded 5' primer, a second PCR was run for roughly 7 to 11 cycles. The template-switch adaptor was a 5' adaptor with 12 random nucleotides. It tagged each cDNA molecule. TCRdb ran MiXCR on the 5' RACE reads and lists one entry per CDR3 protein. Of over 950,000 distinct CDR3 sequences listed, 51% were seen once; the top ten hold about 21%. The CDR3 consists of 14 residues. Germline trimming cut 5 bases from V and 8 bases from J; bases unmatched to any gene: 8. Germline loops: CDR1 SEHNR, CDR2 FQNEAQ (reference sequence). This clonotype has just a few counts. Each sample gave at least 6.5 million isolated PBMCs.

The chain combines TRBV7-9 with TRBJ2-1; 8 bases match TRBD2. The origin of this receptor is an older woman in good health. The sequenced material came from blood. The CDR3 DNA is TGTGCCAGCAGCCCGGGGACTAGTTTCGATGAGCAGTTCTTC. Encoded protein: CASSPGTSFDEQFF.